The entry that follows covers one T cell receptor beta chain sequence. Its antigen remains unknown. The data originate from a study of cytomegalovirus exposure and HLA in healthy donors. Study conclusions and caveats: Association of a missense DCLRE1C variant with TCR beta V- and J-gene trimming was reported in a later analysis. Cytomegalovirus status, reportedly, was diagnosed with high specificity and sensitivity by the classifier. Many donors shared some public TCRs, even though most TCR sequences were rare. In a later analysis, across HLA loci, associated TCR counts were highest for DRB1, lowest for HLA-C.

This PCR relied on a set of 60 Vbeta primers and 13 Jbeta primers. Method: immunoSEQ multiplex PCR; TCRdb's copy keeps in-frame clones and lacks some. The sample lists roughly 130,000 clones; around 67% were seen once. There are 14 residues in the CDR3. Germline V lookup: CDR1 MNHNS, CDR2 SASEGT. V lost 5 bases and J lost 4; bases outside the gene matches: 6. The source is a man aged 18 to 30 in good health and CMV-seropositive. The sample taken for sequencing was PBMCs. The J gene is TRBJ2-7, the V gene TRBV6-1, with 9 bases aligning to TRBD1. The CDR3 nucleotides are TGTGCCAGCAGTCCCGGGACAGGGCTTTACGAGCAGTACTTC. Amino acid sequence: CASSPGTGLYEQYF.